This T cell receptor (beta chain) was sequenced in a study of blood T cell repertoires in COVID-19. Study at large: Sites across the United States, Italy and Spain contributed samples from acute and convalescent COVID-19. Sources were T cells, B-cell-depleted T cells, or PBMCs; the material itself was cDNA or gDNA.

Per the study methods: The authors estimated nucleated cell counts from reference gene primer amplification. Measured with immunoSEQ multiplex PCR; TCRdb has only the in-frame clones, and not every one. For V, J and clone size, that table is used; D and trimming come from the DNA. The data hold about 62,000 clones, with approximately 90% observed a single time. CDR1 is MDHEN and CDR2 is SYDVKM in the germline V gene. The CDR3 loop spans 13 amino acids. Trimming removed 4 bases from V and 1 base from J, with 6 bases in between. The chain is built from TRBV28 and TRBJ2-3; D gene ambiguous. The sequencing input was peripheral blood. This receptor was identified in an elderly woman with acute or convalescent COVID-19. In DNA form, the CDR3 reads TGTGCCAGCAGTTCCCGTCGCACAGATACGCAGTATTTT. Protein product: CASSSRRTDTQYF.